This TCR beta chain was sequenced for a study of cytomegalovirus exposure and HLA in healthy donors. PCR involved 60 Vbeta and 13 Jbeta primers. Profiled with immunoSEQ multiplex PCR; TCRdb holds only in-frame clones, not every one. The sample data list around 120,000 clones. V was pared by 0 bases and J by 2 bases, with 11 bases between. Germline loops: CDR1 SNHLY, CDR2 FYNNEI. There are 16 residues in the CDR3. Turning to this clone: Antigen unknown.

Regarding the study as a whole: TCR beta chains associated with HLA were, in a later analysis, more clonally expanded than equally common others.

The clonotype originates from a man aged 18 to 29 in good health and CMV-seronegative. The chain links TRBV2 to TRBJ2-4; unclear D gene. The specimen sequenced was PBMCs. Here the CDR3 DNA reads TGTGCCAGCAGTGAAGCGCTTGGCCCTCCCAAAAACATTCAGTACTTC. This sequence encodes CASSEALGPPKNIQYF.